The source of this TCR beta chain is a study of cytomegalovirus exposure and HLA in healthy donors. Study results and caveats: Under 20,000 TCR beta sequences were associated with HLA alleles at 0.05 false discovery rate in a later analysis.

This clone was seen only a few times. As yet, its antigen is unknown. The PCR was carried out with 60 Vbeta primers and 13 Jbeta primers. Some clones are missing from TCRdb's copy, which holds only in-frame ones; the method was immunoSEQ multiplex PCR. The sample shows 200,000 to 250,000 clones, 78% of them seen only once. This CDR3 region has 14 residues. Per germline, CDR1 SEHNR and CDR2 FQNEAQ (reference sequence). Unmatched junction bases numbered 2, after V lost 4 bases and J lost 6 bases. Sample: PBMCs. The origin of this receptor is a male donor in good health and CMV-seronegative. This chain joins TRBV7-9 and TRBJ1-4, with TRBD1 matching over 10 bases. DNA of the CDR3: TGTGCCAGCAGCTCGGGACAGGGGTATGAAAAACTGTTTTTT. Translation: CASSSGQGYEKLFF. Full variable domain (outside the CDR3, taken from reference TRBV7-9 and TRBJ1-4): DTGVSQNPRHKITKRGQNVTFRCDPISEHNRLYWYRQTLGQGPEFLTYFQNEAQLEKSRLLSDRFSAERPKGSFSTLEIQRTEQGDSAMYLCASSSGQGYEKLFFGSGTQLSVL.